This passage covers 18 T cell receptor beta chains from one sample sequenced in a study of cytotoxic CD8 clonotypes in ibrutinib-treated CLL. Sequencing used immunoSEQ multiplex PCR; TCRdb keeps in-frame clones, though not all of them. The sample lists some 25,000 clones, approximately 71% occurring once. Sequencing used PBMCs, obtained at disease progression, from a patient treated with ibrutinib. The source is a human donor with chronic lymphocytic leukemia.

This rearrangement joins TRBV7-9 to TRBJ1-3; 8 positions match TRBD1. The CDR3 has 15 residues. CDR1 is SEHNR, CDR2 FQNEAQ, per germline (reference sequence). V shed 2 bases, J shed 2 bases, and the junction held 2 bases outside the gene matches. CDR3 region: CASSLQGAPGNTIYF. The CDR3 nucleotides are TGTGCCAGCAGCTTACAGGGGGCGCCTGGAAACACCATATATTTT.

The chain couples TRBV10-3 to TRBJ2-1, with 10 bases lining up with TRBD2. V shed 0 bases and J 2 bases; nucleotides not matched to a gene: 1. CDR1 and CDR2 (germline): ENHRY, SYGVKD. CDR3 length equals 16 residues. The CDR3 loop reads CAISESLAGAYNEQFF. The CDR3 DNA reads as TGTGCCATCAGTGAGTCGCTAGCGGGGGCCTACAATGAGCAGTTCTTC.

CDR3 bases: TGTGCCAGCAAGCACGGGTACCAAGAGACCCAGTACTTC. Its protein product is CASKHGYQETQYF. The rearrangement links TRBV6-6 to TRBJ2-5; D call uncertain. Between the trimmed V and J ends, which lost 7 bases and 0 bases, there was a span of 9 bases. The CDR3 covers 13 residues. The germline gives CDR1 MNHNY, CDR2 SVGAGI (reference sequence).

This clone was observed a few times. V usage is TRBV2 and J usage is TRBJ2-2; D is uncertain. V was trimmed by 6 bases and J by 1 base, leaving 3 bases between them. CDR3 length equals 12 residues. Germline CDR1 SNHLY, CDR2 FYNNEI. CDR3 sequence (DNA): TGTGCCAGCAGGGGGAACACCGGGGAGCTGTTTTTT. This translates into CASRGNTGELFF.

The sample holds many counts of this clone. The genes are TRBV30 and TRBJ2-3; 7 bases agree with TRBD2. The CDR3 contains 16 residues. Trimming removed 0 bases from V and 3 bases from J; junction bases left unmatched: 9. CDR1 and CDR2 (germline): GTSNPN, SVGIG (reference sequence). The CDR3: CAWSVGGNPTTDTQYF. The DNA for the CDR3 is TGTGCCTGGAGTGTCGGGGGGAACCCCACTACAGATACGCAGTATTTT.

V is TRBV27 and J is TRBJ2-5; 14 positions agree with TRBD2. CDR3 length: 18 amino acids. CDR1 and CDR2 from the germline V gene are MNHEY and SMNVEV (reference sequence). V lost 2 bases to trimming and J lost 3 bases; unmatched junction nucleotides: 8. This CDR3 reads CASSLKGTSGGREETQYF. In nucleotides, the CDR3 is TGTGCCAGCAGTTTAAAGGGGACTAGCGGGGGTCGGGAAGAGACCCAGTACTTC.

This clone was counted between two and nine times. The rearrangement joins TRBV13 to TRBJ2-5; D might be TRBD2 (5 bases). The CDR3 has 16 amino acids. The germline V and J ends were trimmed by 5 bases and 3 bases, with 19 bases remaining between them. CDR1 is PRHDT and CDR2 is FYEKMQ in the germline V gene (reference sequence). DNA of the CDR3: TGTGCCAGCAGCCTACTGACCGGGGAAGGAAAAGAGACCCAGTACTTC. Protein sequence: CASSLLTGEGKETQYF.

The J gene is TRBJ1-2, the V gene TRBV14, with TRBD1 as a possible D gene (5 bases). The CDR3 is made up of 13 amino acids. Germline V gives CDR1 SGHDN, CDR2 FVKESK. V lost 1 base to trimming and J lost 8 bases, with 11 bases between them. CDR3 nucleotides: TGTGCCAGCAGCCAAGCCAGGGCGGGCGGCTACACCTTC. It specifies CASSQARAGGYTF. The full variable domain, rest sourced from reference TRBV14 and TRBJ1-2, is EAGVTQFPSHSVIEKGQTVTLRCDPISGHDNLYWYRRVMGKEIKFLLHFVKESKQDESGMPNNRFLAERTGGTYSTLKVQPAELEDSGVYFCASSQARAGGYTFGSGTRLTVV.

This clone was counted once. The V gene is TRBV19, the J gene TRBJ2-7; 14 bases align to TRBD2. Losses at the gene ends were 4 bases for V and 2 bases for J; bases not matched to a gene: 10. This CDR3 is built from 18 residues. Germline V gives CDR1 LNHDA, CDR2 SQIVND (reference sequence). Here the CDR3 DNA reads TGTGCCAGTAGTAAAAGACCGGGACTAGCGGGGGAACCCTACGAGCAGTACTTC. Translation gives CASSKRPGLAGEPYEQYF.

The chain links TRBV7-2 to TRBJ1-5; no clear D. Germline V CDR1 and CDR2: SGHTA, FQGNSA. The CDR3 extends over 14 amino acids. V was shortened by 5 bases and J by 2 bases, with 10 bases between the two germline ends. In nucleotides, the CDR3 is TGTGCCAGCAGCCTAAGGGCCGGCAATCAGCCCCAGCATTTT. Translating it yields CASSLRAGNQPQHF.

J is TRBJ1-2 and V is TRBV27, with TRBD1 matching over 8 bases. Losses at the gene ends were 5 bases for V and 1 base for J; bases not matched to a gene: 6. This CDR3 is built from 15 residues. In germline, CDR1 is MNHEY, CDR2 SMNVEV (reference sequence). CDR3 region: CASSPVGQVNYGYTF. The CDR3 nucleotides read TGTGCCAGCAGTCCAGTGGGACAGGTTAACTATGGCTACACCTTC.

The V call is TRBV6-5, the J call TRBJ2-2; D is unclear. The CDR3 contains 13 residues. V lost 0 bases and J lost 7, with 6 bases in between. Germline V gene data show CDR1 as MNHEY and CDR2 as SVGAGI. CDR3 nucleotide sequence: TGTGCCAGCAGTTACTCGGGTGTCGGGGAGCTGTTTTTT. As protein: CASSYSGVGELFF.

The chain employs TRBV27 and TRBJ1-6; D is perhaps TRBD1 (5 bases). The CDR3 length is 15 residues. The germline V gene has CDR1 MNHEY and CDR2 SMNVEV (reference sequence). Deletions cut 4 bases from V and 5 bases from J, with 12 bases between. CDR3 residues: CASSSPGVNNSPLHF. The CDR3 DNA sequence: TGTGCCAGCAGTTCGCCGGGGGTGAATAATTCACCCCTCCACTTT.

For the CDR3, the DNA is TGTGCCAGCGGCCTCGGGAGGCGTCAGCCCCAGCATTTT. Translating it yields CASGLGRRQPQHF. The chain has TRBV6-5 and TRBJ1-5; D is ambiguous. CDR3 length equals 13 residues. In germline, CDR1 is MNHEY, CDR2 SVGAGI. V was trimmed by 8 bases and J by 6 bases, leaving 14 bases between them.

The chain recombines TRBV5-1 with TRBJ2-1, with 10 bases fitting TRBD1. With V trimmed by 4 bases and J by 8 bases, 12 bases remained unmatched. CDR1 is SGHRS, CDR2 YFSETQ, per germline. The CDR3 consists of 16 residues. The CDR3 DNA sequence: TGCGCCAGCAGCATGACGGTAGGGACAGGGGTGGATGAGCAGTTCTTC. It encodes CASSMTVGTGVDEQFF. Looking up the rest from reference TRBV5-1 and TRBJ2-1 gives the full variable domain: KAGVTQTPRYLIKTRGQQVTLSCSPISGHRSVSWYQQTPGQGLQFLFEYFSETQRNKGNFPGRFSGRQFSNSRSEMNVSTLELGDSALYLCASSMTVGTGVDEQFFGPGTRLTVL.

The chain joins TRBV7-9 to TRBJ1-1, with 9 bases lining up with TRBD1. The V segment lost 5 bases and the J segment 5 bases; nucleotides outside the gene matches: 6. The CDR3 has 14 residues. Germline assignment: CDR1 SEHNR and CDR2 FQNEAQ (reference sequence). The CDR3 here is CASSRQGGSTEAFF. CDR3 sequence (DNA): TGTGCCAGCAGCAGACAGGGGGGGTCTACTGAAGCTTTCTTT.

CDR3 sequence: CASSFSGVYNEQFF. For the CDR3, the DNA is TGTGCCAGCAGTTTTAGCGGGGTTTACAATGAGCAGTTCTTC. The chain recombines TRBV27 with TRBJ2-1; 8 bases line up with TRBD2. The CDR3 extends over 14 amino acids. Trimming cost V 3 bases and J 4 bases; bases outside gene matches: 2. Looked up from germline, CDR1 is MNHEY and CDR2 is SMNVEV (reference sequence).

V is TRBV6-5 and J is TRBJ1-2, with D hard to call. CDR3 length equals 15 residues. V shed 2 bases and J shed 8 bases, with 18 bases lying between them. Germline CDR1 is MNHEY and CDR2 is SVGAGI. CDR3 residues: CASSYPQGSKRGYTF. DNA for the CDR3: TGTGCCAGCAGTTACCCCCAAGGGTCAAAACGCGGCTACACCTTC.